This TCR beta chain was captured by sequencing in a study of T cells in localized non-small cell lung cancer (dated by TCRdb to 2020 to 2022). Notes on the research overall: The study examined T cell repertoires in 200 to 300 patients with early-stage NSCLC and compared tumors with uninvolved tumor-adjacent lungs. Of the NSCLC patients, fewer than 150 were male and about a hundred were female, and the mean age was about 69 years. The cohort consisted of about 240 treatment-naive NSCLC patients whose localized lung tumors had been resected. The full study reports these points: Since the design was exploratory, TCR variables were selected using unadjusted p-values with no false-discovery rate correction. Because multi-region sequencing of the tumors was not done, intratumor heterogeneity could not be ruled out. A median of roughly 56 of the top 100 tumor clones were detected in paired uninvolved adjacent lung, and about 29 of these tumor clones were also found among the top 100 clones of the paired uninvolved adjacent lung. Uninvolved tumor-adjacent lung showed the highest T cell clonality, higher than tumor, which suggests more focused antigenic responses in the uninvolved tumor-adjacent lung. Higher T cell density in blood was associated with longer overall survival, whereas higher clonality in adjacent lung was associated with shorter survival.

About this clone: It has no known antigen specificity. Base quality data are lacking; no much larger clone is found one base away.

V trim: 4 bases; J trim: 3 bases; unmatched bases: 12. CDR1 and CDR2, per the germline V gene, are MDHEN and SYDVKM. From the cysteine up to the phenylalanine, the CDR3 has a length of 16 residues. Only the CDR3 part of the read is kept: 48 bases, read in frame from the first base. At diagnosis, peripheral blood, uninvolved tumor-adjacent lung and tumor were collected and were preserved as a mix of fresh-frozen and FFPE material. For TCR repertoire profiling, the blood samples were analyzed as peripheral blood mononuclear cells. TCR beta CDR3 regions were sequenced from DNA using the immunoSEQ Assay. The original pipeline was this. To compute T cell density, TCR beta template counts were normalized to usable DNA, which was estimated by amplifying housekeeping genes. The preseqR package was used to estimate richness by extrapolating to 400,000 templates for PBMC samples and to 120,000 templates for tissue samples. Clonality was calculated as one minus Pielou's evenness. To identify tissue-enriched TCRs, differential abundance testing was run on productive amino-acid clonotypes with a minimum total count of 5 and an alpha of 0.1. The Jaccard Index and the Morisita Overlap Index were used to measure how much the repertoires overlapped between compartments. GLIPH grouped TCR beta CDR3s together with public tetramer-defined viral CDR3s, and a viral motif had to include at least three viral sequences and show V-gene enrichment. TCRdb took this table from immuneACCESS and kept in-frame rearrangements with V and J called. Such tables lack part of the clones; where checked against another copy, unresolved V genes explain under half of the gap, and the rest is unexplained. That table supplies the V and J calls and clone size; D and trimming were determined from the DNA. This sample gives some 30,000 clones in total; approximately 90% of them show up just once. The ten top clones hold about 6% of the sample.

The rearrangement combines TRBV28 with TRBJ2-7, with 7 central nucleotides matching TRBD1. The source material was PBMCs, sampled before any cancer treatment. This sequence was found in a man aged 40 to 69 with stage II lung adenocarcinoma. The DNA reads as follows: TGTGCCAGCAGTTCTAACCTAGGACAGGCCCGCTACGAGCAGTACTTC. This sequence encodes CASSSNLGQARYEQYF.